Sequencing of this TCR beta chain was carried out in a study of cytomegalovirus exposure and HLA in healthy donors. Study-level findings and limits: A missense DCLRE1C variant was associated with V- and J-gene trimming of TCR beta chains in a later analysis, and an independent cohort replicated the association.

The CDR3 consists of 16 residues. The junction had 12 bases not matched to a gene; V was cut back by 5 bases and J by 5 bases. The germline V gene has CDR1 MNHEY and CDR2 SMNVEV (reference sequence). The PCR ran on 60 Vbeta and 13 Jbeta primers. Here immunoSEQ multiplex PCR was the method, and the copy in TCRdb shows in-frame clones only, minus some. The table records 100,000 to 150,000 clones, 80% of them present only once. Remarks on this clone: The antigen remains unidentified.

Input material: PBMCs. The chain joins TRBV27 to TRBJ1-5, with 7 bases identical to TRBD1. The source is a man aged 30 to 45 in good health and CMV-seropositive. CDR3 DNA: TGTGCCAGCAGTCCAAGTTTTCGACAGGGTCATCAGCCCCAGCATTTT. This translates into CASSPSFRQGHQPQHF.